These 26 T cell receptor beta chains originate from one sample sequenced in a study of T cells in localized non-small cell lung cancer (dated by TCRdb to 2019 to 2021). Receptor amplification or capture employed the immunoSEQ multiplex PCR assay. TCRdb mirrors the immuneACCESS table, restricted to in-frame sequences. Some clones are absent from its copies; in checked studies, under half trace to an unresolved V gene, and the reason for the others is unknown. The sample includes 2,100 or so clones, with 35% to 45% observed a single time. Together, the top ten hold approximately 6.4% of the sample. The sequences come from lung tumor tissue, collected before any cancer treatment. The receptors here all came from a man aged 40 to 70 with stage I lung adenocarcinoma.

This clone occurred a few times. The V and J genes are TRBV11-3 and TRBJ1-3; no firm D call. Per germline, CDR1 SGHNT and CDR2 YENEEA. The CDR3 spans 14 residues. V lost 3 bases and J lost 0, with 6 bases in between. The CDR3 loop reads CASSLDISGNTIYF. For the CDR3, the DNA is TGTGCCAGCAGCTTGGATATCTCTGGAAACACCATATATTTT.

This sequence joins TRBV9 and TRBJ2-2, with D perhaps TRBD2 (5 bases). V was shortened by 6 bases and J by 2 bases, with 8 bases between the two germline ends. The CDR3 has 13 residues. Germline-derived CDR1 and CDR2 are SGDLS and YYNGEE. The CDR3 region is CASIPGNTGELFF. CDR3 DNA: TGTGCCAGCATCCCGGGAAACACCGGGGAGCTGTTTTTT. The variable domain in full, with the rest retrieved from reference TRBV9 and TRBJ2-2, is DSGVTQTPKHLITATGQRVTLRCSPRSGDLSVYWYQQSLDQGLQFLIQYYNGEERAKGNILERFSAQQFPDLHSELNLSSLELGDSALYFCASIPGNTGELFFGEGSRLTVL.

V gene TRBV18 combines with J gene TRBJ1-1, with D uncertain. The CDR3 extends over 15 amino acids. CDR1 and CDR2 (germline): KGHSH, LQKENI. Trimming shortened V by 2 bases and J by 0 bases, and 10 bases separated the two germline ends. The CDR3: CASSPGAALNTEAFF. CDR3 bases: TGTGCCAGCTCACCAGGCGCAGCCTTGAACACTGAAGCTTTCTTT.

This clone has more than one count but fewer than ten. J is TRBJ1-2 and V is TRBV11-3; 10 nucleotides match TRBD1. The CDR3 sequence is 14 residues long. Germline V lookup: CDR1 SGHNT, CDR2 YENEEA. V lost 7 bases to trimming and J lost 8 bases; unmatched junction nucleotides: 10. CDR3 nucleotides: TGTGCCAGCACCTCCTTCGGACAGGGGGGAGGCTACACCTTC. Protein: CASTSFGQGGGYTF.

This chain uses TRBV19 with TRBJ2-3, with 11 bases matching TRBD1. From germline, CDR1 is LNHDA and CDR2 SQIVND (reference sequence). The CDR3 sequence is 17 residues long. V trimming: 3 bases; J trimming: 6 bases; junction bases outside the gene matches: 11. The chain's CDR3 is CASSIPPTGTGGDTQYF. For the CDR3, the DNA is TGTGCCAGTAGTATCCCTCCGACCGGGACAGGGGGTGATACGCAGTATTTT.

CDR3 nucleotide sequence: TGTGCCAGTAGCACCGGGACAGGTACAGATACGCAGTATTTT. This translates into CASSTGTGTDTQYF. The chain carries TRBV19 and TRBJ2-3; 8 nucleotides match TRBD1. This CDR3 spans 14 amino acids. With V trimmed by 6 bases and J by 3 bases, 5 bases remained unmatched. Germline loops: CDR1 LNHDA, CDR2 SQIVND (reference sequence).

V and J are TRBV19 and TRBJ1-5, with a tentative D call TRBD1 (6 bases). This CDR3 has 12 amino acids. CDR1 and CDR2 (germline): LNHDA, SQIVND (reference sequence). Between the trimmed V and J ends, which lost 5 bases and 9 bases, there was a span of 11 bases. The chain's CDR3 is CASSPQGPPQHF. The CDR3 coding sequence is TGTGCCAGTAGTCCACAGGGTCCGCCCCAGCATTTT.

In its sample, this clone was seen a few times. The V call is TRBV7-6, the J call TRBJ2-7, with 7 bases matching TRBD2. J was trimmed by 2 bases and V by 0 bases; bases with no gene match: 4. CDR1 and CDR2 (germline): SGHVS, FNYEAQ. CDR3 length: 15 residues. DNA of the CDR3: TGTGCCAGCAGCTTAGCAGGTCTAGCGGCCTACGAGCAGTACTTC. Protein product: CASSLAGLAAYEQYF.

V is TRBV28 and J is TRBJ1-2, with no clear D. The V gene's germline CDR1 is MDHEN and CDR2 SYDVKM. Trimming took 5 bases from V and 8 from J, leaving 12 bases between them. The CDR3 sequence is 12 residues long. The CDR3 region is CASSTPTGGYTF. In nucleotides, the CDR3 is TGTGCCAGCAGTACCCCGACCGGGGGCTACACCTTC.

This clone was counted between two and nine times. The V gene is TRBV6-8, the J gene TRBJ1-5, with 10 bases fitting TRBD1. CDR1 is MNHGY and CDR2 is SAAAGT in the germline V gene. V shed 6 bases and J 9 bases; nucleotides not matched to a gene: 11. The CDR3 is 15 residues long. CDR3 nucleotide sequence: TGTGCCAGCAGAGGGCCGACAGGGGGCGCCGGGCCCCAGCATTTT. Amino acid sequence: CASRGPTGGAGPQHF.

This clone was seen more than once but under ten times. V usage is TRBV6-8 and J usage is TRBJ2-7; 8 nucleotides match TRBD1. The V gene's germline CDR1 is MNHGY and CDR2 SAAAGT. The CDR3 runs 12 residues. The junction had 5 bases not matched to a gene; V was cut back by 10 bases and J by 3 bases. The CDR3, as DNA: TGTGCCACCCGACAGGGGATCTACGAGCAGTACTTC. The encoded protein is CATRQGIYEQYF.

The chain recombines TRBV19 with TRBJ1-2; TRBD1 matches at 9 bases. CDR1 and CDR2 from the germline V gene are LNHDA and SQIVND (reference sequence). V shed 7 bases and J 2 bases; nucleotides not matched to a gene: 11. The CDR3 loop spans 16 amino acids. The CDR3 DNA is TGTGCCAGTAATACGCTCCGGGACAGGGCAAACTATGGCTACACCTTC. Its translation: CASNTLRDRANYGYTF. The whole variable domain, remainder taken from reference TRBV19 and TRBJ1-2, is DGGITQSPKYLFRKEGQNVTLSCEQNLNHDAMYWYRQDPGQGLRLIYYSQIVNDFQKGDIAEGYSVSREKKESFPLTVTSAQKNPTAFYLCASNTLRDRANYGYTFGSGTRLTVV.

This clone is labeled medium-sized. J is TRBJ2-3 and V is TRBV6-8; D is perhaps TRBD1 (6 bases). Looked up from germline, CDR1 is MNHGY and CDR2 is SAAAGT. The germline V and J ends were trimmed by 3 bases and 2 bases, with 12 bases remaining between them. The CDR3 is 15 amino acids. CDR3 in amino acids: CASSYSRGNTDTQYF. The CDR3 DNA is TGTGCCAGCAGTTATAGCAGGGGCAACACAGATACGCAGTATTTT.

In its sample, this clone is medium-sized (0.01 to 0.1%). The genes are TRBV6-8 and TRBJ1-2; D perhaps matches TRBD1 (6 bases). The CDR3 is 12 residues long. The ends were cut back, 3 bases at V and 7 bases at J, with 9 bases in the middle. Germline CDR1 is MNHGY and CDR2 is SAAAGT. The CDR3: CASSYFRGGYTF. The CDR3 nucleotides read TGTGCCAGCAGTTATTTCAGGGGTGGCTACACCTTC.

The chain employs TRBV5-1 and TRBJ1-1; 11 nucleotides align to TRBD1. The V gene end was trimmed by 4 bases and the J gene end by 2 bases; junction bases not matched to a gene: 7. The CDR3 contains 16 residues. Germline assignment: CDR1 SGHRS and CDR2 YFSETQ. CDR3 in amino acids: CASSRGQGVTNTEAFF. As DNA, the CDR3 is TGCGCCAGCAGCCGGGGACAGGGGGTGACCAACACTGAAGCTTTCTTT.

The CDR3 sequence is CATRDSREKLFF. The CDR3 region has the DNA TGTGCCACCAGGGACAGTCGAGAAAAACTGTTTTTT. The chain joins TRBV6-8 to TRBJ1-4, with 7 positions matching TRBD1. Trimming removed 10 bases from V and 8 bases from J; junction bases left unmatched: 7. CDR3 length: 12 residues. Germline V gives CDR1 MNHGY, CDR2 SAAAGT.

This chain joins TRBV11-1 and TRBJ2-5; D is undetermined. Per the germline V gene, CDR1 is SGHAT and CDR2 is FQDESV (reference sequence). The CDR3 runs 14 residues. V lost 3 bases to trimming and J lost 1 base, with 9 bases between them. CDR3 amino acids: CASSLAITQETQYF. The CDR3 DNA reads TGTGCCAGCAGCTTGGCTATCACCCAAGAGACCCAGTACTTC.

This chain joins TRBV28 and TRBJ1-2; unclear D gene. The germline V gene encodes CDR1 MDHEN and CDR2 SYDVKM. Trimming stripped 3 bases from V and 4 bases from J, with 15 bases between. This CDR3 has 15 residues. CDR3 sequence (DNA): TGTGCCAGCAGTTTGAATCTGGGAGGGATCTATGGCTACACCTTC. This codes for CASSLNLGGIYGYTF.

The chain employs TRBV18 and TRBJ2-2; perhaps TRBD1 as D (6 bases). The CDR3 spans 14 residues. The germline V gene has CDR1 KGHSH and CDR2 LQKENI. The V end lost 4 bases, the J end lost 6 bases, and 12 bases lay between the germline ends. The DNA of the CDR3 is TGTGCCAGCTCACAATACAGGGACGCCGGGGAGCTGTTTTTT. This gives the protein CASSQYRDAGELFF.

The chain is built from TRBV19 and TRBJ2-1, with TRBD1 matching over 8 bases. CDR3 size: 15 residues. J lost 3 bases, V lost 6 bases, and 7 bases had no gene match. Per germline, CDR1 LNHDA and CDR2 SQIVND (reference sequence). CDR3: CASSWGQAYYNEQFF. For the CDR3, the DNA is TGTGCCAGTAGCTGGGGACAGGCTTACTACAATGAGCAGTTCTTC.

This chain uses TRBV18 with TRBJ1-5; D may be TRBD1 (6 bases). The germline gives CDR1 KGHSH, CDR2 LQKENI. The CDR3 is 15 residues long. The V gene lost 3 bases and the J gene lost 3 bases, with 12 bases spanning the gap. CDR3 DNA sequence: TGTGCCAGCTCACCCTCGCAGGGGCCCAATCAGCCCCAGCATTTT. This translates into CASSPSQGPNQPQHF.

This clone has only a few counts. The rearrangement uses TRBV9 and TRBJ2-2; 10 bases match TRBD2. V lost 5 bases to trimming and J lost 4 bases; unmatched junction nucleotides: 5. Looked up from germline, CDR1 is SGDLS and CDR2 is YYNGEE. The CDR3 has 15 residues. CDR3 in DNA: TGTGCCAGCAGTGAAGCGGGGGGGCCCACCGGGGAGCTGTTTTTT. Translated, it gives CASSEAGGPTGELFF.

V gene TRBV10-1 combines with J gene TRBJ1-3; TRBD1 matches 7 bases. The CDR3 loop spans 15 amino acids. Germline V CDR1 and CDR2: WNHNN, SYGVQD (reference sequence). The V gene end was trimmed by 10 bases and the J gene end by 0 bases; junction bases not matched to a gene: 9. This CDR3 reads CATLSRDSSGNTIYF. The CDR3, as DNA: TGCGCCACCCTAAGTCGGGACAGCTCTGGAAACACCATATATTTT.

The J gene is TRBJ2-7, the V gene TRBV19, with unresolved D. From germline, CDR1 is LNHDA and CDR2 SQIVND (reference sequence). V was cut by 0 bases and J by 5 bases, with 5 bases left in between. CDR3 length equals 12 residues. The CDR3 DNA reads TGTGCCAGTAGTATAGATCGCCACGAGCAGTACTTC. This encodes CASSIDRHEQYF.

V usage is TRBV19 and J usage is TRBJ1-2; TRBD1 is a possible D gene (5 bases). CDR3 length equals 14 residues. CDR1 and CDR2 from the germline V gene are LNHDA and SQIVND (reference sequence). V lost 0 bases, J lost 8 bases, and 13 bases lay in between. The CDR3 reads CASSIETAIAGYTF. Here the CDR3 DNA reads TGTGCCAGTAGTATAGAGACAGCTATTGCCGGCTACACCTTC.

This sequence joins TRBV25-1 and TRBJ2-7; maybe TRBD1 (6 bases). Germline assignment: CDR1 MGHDK and CDR2 SYGVNS. The CDR3 sequence is 14 residues long. The V gene lost 2 bases and the J gene lost 5 bases, with 13 bases spanning the gap. The CDR3: CASSETRGLHEQYF. CDR3 sequence (DNA): TGTGCCAGCAGTGAAACCAGGGGTCTCCACGAGCAGTACTTC.